Only a few counts were recorded for the clone carrying this T cell receptor (beta chain). Its antigen remains unidentified. These data come from a study of T-cell memory formation after mild COVID-19. General study points: Pre-infection memory contained some responding clones, which suggested that cross-reactive memory had joined. The study found contracting CD4+ clones mainly in CM and EM and contracting CD8+ clones in EMRA.

5'RACE, which relied on constant-segment primers, yielded TCR alpha and TCR beta cDNA libraries carrying sample barcodes and UMIs. TCRdb recomputed calls from the 5' RACE reads with MiXCR, one row per CDR3 protein. This sample carries hundreds of thousands of distinct CDR3 sequences, less than 25% of them seen once, and the ten largest clones take around 7.7%. This CDR3 has 15 amino acids. The junction had 4 bases not matched to a gene; V was cut back by 2 bases and J by 6 bases. Germline V gives CDR1 KGHSH, CDR2 LQKENI. The TCR originated in an adult woman who had mild COVID-19 (a few samples of this study predate the infection). Cell type and time point are not known. Input material: PBMCs or a T cell subset sorted from them (not recorded which). The chain combines TRBV18 with TRBJ1-6; 7 positions match TRBD1. Here the CDR3 reads CASSPTGQINSPLHF. The CDR3 nucleotides read TGTGCCAGCTCACCAACGGGACAGATTAATTCACCCCTCCACTTT.